This T cell receptor (beta chain) comes out of a study of T cell responses to AZD1222 COVID-19 vaccine. The ends were cut back, 2 bases at V and 6 bases at J, with 15 bases in the middle. CDR3 length: 16 amino acids. Germline assignment: CDR1 SGHRS and CDR2 YFSETQ. TCRdb's table, derived via immunoSEQ multiplex PCR, lists solely in-frame clones and lacks some. Its listing shows about 140,000 clones. The clonotype comes from an adult in good health. The sequenced sample was peripheral blood. This chain joins TRBV5-1 and TRBJ1-6, with D tentatively TRBD1 (5 bases). The CDR3 DNA reads TGCGCCAGCAGCTTTTCCGGGGGGGGGAGTAATTCACCCCTCCACTTT. Translating gives CASSFSGGGSNSPLHF.